This T cell receptor (beta chain) was observed in a study of T-cell memory formation after mild COVID-19. This clonotype has only a few counts. TCRdb used MiXCR to reprocess the 5' RACE reads, holding one entry per CDR3 protein. The sample has 400,000 to 500,000 distinct CDR3 sequences; about 20% are singletons. V was clipped by 0 bases and J by 1 base; unmatched bases: 11. In germline, CDR1 is MNHEY, CDR2 SVGAGI. CDR3 length equals 19 residues. This chain connects TRBV6-5 to TRBJ1-2; 10 bases are a match to TRBD1. The receptor was isolated from a man younger than 35 who had mild COVID-19 (a few samples of this study predate the infection). Cell type and time point are not known. The sequencing input was PBMCs or a T cell subset sorted from them (not recorded which). CDR3 sequence: CASSYSIVGTGELNYGYTF. The CDR3 coding sequence is TGTGCCAGCAGTTACTCGATAGTCGGGACAGGGGAGCTTAACTATGGCTACACCTTC.